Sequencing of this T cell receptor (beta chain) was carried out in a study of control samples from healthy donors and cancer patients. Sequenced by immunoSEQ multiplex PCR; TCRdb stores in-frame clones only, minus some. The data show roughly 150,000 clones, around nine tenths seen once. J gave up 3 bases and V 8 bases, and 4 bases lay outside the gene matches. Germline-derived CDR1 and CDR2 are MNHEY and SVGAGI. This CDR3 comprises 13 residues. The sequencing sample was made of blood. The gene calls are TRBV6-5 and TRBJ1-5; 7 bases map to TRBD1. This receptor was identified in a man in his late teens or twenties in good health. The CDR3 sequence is CASGDSPNQPQHF. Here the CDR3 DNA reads TGTGCCAGCGGGGACAGCCCCAATCAGCCCCAGCATTTT.